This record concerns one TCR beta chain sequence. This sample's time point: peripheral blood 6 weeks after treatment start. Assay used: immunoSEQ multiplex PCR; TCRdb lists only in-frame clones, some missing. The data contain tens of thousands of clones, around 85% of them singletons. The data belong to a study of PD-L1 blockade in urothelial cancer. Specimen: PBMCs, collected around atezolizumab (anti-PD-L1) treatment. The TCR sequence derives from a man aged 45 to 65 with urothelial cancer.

As DNA, the CDR3 is TGTGCCAGCAGCGTTTCCCTGAGCGGGGGATCCTCTAAAAGAGATACGCAGTATTTT. Its translation is CASSVSLSGGSSKRDTQYF. The chain combines TRBV9 with TRBJ2-3, with 8 bases identical to TRBD2. Germline CDR1 SGDLS, CDR2 YYNGEE. J lost 5 bases, V lost 2 bases, and 19 bases had no gene match. The CDR3 totals 19 residues.